The 21 T cell receptor beta chains given below trace back to one sample, sequenced in a study of molecular identifiers for immune sequencing clone quantification. TCRdb reprocessed the PCR reads with MiXCR, giving one entry per CDR3 protein. The sample includes nearly 650,000 distinct CDR3 sequences, 25% of them seen just once. Sequencing used naive CD8+ T cells from blood, with Jurkat cell RNA spiked in. Sample subset: FACS-sorted CD8+CD4-CCR7+CD45RA+ naive T cells. The receptors were gathered from a human donor in good health. Some libraries in this study had Jurkat cell RNA spiked in.

In its sample, this clonotype was seen a few times. The J gene is TRBJ1-2, the V gene TRBV20-1; D remains unclear. Deletions cut 0 bases from V and 0 bases from J, with 8 bases between. Germline loops: CDR1 DFQATT, CDR2 SNEGSKA (reference sequence). This CDR3 region has 14 residues. The CDR3 sequence: CSARDVSTNYGYTF. The CDR3 DNA follows: TGCAGTGCTAGAGATGTGTCGACTAACTATGGCTACACCTTC.

Regarding this clonotype: Because the CDR3's place on the DNA is in doubt, the DNA is left out and the CDR3 is given as listed by TCRdb. The chain links TRBV21-1 to TRBJ1-5; the table gives TRBD1 as D, unverified against the DNA. TRBV21-1 is shown as a pseudogene. The CDR3 totals 15 residues, both ends included. CDR3 residues: CASSKVGRGNQPQHF.

Regarding this clonotype: A much larger clone differs from this one at a single base, so this may be a read error. V is TRBV20-1 and J is TRBJ1-1, with a possible D match to TRBD1 (6 bases). This CDR3 region has 12 residues. Looked up from germline, CDR1 is DFQATT and CDR2 is SNEGSKA (reference sequence). The CDR3 DNA reads as TGCAATGCTAGAGGGGGGGCCACTGAAGCTTTCTTT. This codes for CNARGGATEAFF.

Comments on this clonotype: This clone may be a read error of a much larger clone one base away. The chain joins TRBV27 to TRBJ1-1, with D perhaps matching TRBD1 (5 bases). Germline V CDR1 and CDR2: MNHEY, SMNVEV (reference sequence). This CDR3 comprises 13 residues. The CDR3 DNA is TGTGCCAGCGGTTTACAGACAGAATCTGAAGCTTTCTTT. Amino acids: CASGLQTESEAFF.

There are a few counts of this clonotype. The V call is TRBV6-6, the J call TRBJ2-1; weak D call: TRBD1 (7 bases). The CDR3 consists of 13 residues. V was trimmed by 5 bases and J by 5 bases, leaving 10 bases between them. Germline lookup yields CDR1 MNHNY and CDR2 SVGAGI (reference sequence). CDR3 protein: CASSARGDNEQFF. The CDR3 DNA follows: TGTGCCAGCAGTGCCAGGGGGGACAATGAGCAGTTCTTC.

To note about this clonotype: A read error is possible here, since a much larger clone lies one base away. The V and J genes are TRBV6-2 or TRBV6-3 and TRBJ1-1; D gene ambiguous. In germline, CDR1 is MNHEY, CDR2 SVGEGT. This CDR3 is 11 amino acids long. The CDR3 sequence: CAGSKDGEAFF. The CDR3 region has the DNA TGTGCCGGCAGCAAGGACGGTGAAGCTTTCTTT.

The CDR3 sequence is CASSFGGAREPQHF. In nucleotides, the CDR3 is TGTGCCAGCAGTTTTGGAGGGGCTCGGGAGCCCCAGCATTTT. This chain connects TRBV27 to TRBJ1-5; maybe TRBD1 (5 bases). Germline V gene lookup returns CDR1 MNHEY and CDR2 SMNVEV (reference sequence). The CDR3 totals 14 residues. The V gene lost 3 bases and the J gene lost 8 bases, with 14 bases spanning the gap.

The chain recombines TRBV24-1 with TRBJ2-1; 9 positions agree with TRBD1. This CDR3 is 21 amino acids long. V trimming: 2 bases; J trimming: 7 bases; junction bases outside the gene matches: 23. Germline V gene data show CDR1 as KGHDR and CDR2 as SFDVKD. The CDR3 sequence: CATSDSSPTGERQGDWNEQFF. The CDR3 region has the DNA TGTGCCACCAGTGATTCGAGCCCCACCGGAGAGCGACAGGGGGATTGGAATGAGCAGTTCTTC.

This clonotype was picked up many times. The V call is TRBV4-1, the J call TRBJ1-5; D is ambiguous. Germline loops: CDR1 MGHRA, CDR2 YSYEKL. V lost 0 bases and J lost 4, with 7 bases in between. The CDR3 has 14 residues. CDR3 coding DNA: TGCGCCAGCAGCCAAGATAGCGTGAATCAGCCCCAGCATTTT. This sequence encodes CASSQDSVNQPQHF.

This clonotype has just a few counts. The chain joins TRBV27 to TRBJ2-7; TRBD1 matches 9 bases. Germline lookup yields CDR1 MNHEY and CDR2 SMNVEV (reference sequence). This CDR3 contains 15 residues. Losses at the gene ends were 5 bases for V and 3 bases for J; bases not matched to a gene: 8. The DNA for the CDR3 is TGTGCCAGCAGTACGACCTCGACAGGGGGCTACGAGCAGTACTTC. Translated, it gives CASSTTSTGGYEQYF.

This clonotype was seen at least ten times. The rearrangement joins TRBV6-2 or TRBV6-3 to TRBJ2-2; 9 bases line up with TRBD2. The CDR3 is made up of 17 amino acids. The V segment lost 2 bases and the J segment 0 bases; nucleotides outside the gene matches: 4. Germline CDR1 reads MNHEY; CDR2 reads SVGEGT. CDR3 sequence reads: CASSYPGLASNTGELFF. In nucleotides, the CDR3 is TGTGCCAGCAGTTACCCAGGACTAGCGTCGAACACCGGGGAGCTGTTTTTT.

This sequence joins TRBV13 and TRBJ2-3; no clear D. The germline V gene encodes CDR1 PRHDT and CDR2 FYEKMQ (reference sequence). The CDR3 contains 12 residues. Trimming shortened V by 11 bases and J by 4 bases, and 13 bases separated the two germline ends. The DNA of the CDR3 is TGTGCCCGCCGCTTTGGGGCAGATACGCAGTATTTT. It codes for CARRFGADTQYF.

As concerns this clonotype: A much larger clone lies a single base off, so this may be a read error. The chain combines TRBV4-3 with TRBJ2-7; D might be TRBD2 (5 bases). CDR1 and CDR2 from the germline V gene are LGHNA and YSLEER. Trimming cost V 4 bases and J 2 bases, with 18 bases left between them. CDR3 length: 16 amino acids. The CDR3 reads CASSPGVASWTYEQYF. The CDR3 coding sequence is TGCGCCAGCAGCCCTGGCGTAGCTAGCTGGACCTACGAGCAGTACTTC.

Notes on this clonotype: The conserved final phenylalanine or tryptophan is absent from the CDR3, which likely points to a read error. The chain joins TRBV4-3 to TRBJ1-6, with TRBD1 matching over 9 bases. V lost 3 bases and J lost 7; bases outside the gene matches: 4. The CDR3 is 15 residues long. Per germline, CDR1 LGHNA and CDR2 YSLEER. The CDR3 sequence: CASSQWTGENSPLHS. The DNA for the CDR3 is TGCGCCAGCAGCCAGTGGACAGGGGAGAATTCACCCCTCCACTCT.

This clonotype was counted a few times. The chain uses TRBV20-1 and TRBJ2-7; 9 bases are a match to TRBD1. The CDR3 extends over 14 amino acids. The trim removed 6 bases at V and 3 bases at J, leaving 9 bases unmatched. Germline V CDR1 and CDR2: DFQATT, SNEGSKA (reference sequence). In nucleotides, the CDR3 is TGCAGTGCGCAACCTCCGGGACAGGGCTACGAGCAGTACTTC. It yields the protein CSAQPPGQGYEQYF.

This chain connects TRBV4-1 to TRBJ2-7, with D uncertain. This CDR3 is built from 13 residues. V lost 0 bases and J 6 bases, leaving 9 bases between the germline ends. From germline, CDR1 is MGHRA and CDR2 YSYEKL. CDR3 in amino acids: CASSQDSVLEQYF. In nucleotides, the CDR3 is TGCGCCAGCAGCCAAGATTCAGTACTCGAGCAGTACTTC.

This clonotype was counted ten times or more. V is TRBV24-1 and J is TRBJ2-2, with D uncertain. The CDR3 is made up of 12 amino acids. V gave up 10 bases and J gave up 6 bases, with 11 bases separating them. Germline CDR1 reads KGHDR; CDR2 reads SFDVKD. For the CDR3, the DNA is TGTGCCACTCGAACGGTTTCCGGGGAGCTGTTTTTT. Translation: CATRTVSGELFF.

CDR3 in amino acids: CASSSSWAGNTTYGYTF. CDR3 sequence (DNA): TGTGCCAGCAGCTCCTCATGGGCAGGCAACACCACCTATGGCTACACCTTC. The chain has TRBV7-9 and TRBJ1-2; D ambiguous. CDR1 and CDR2 from the germline V gene are SEHNR and FQNEAQ (reference sequence). This CDR3 has 17 amino acids. Trimming removed 4 bases at V and 4 bases at J, with 22 bases between.

In the case of this clonotype: This may be a read error, as it is one base from a much larger clone. This chain joins TRBV20-1 and TRBJ2-3; TRBD2 matches at 10 bases. The CDR3 is made up of 16 amino acids. The trim removed 3 bases at V and 4 bases at J, leaving 10 bases unmatched. In germline, CDR1 is DFQATT, CDR2 SNEGSKA (reference sequence). Written as DNA, the CDR3 is TGCAGTGCTAGTTCGGACTGGCTAGCGGGAGCAGATACGCAGTATTTT. As protein: CSASSDWLAGADTQYF.

In its sample, this clonotype was seen a few times. The chain couples TRBV21-1 to TRBJ2-3; TRBD2, the table's D call, lacks a check against the DNA. TRBV21-1 is tagged as a pseudogene. The length of the CDR3 is 15 residues. The CDR3 bases are TGTGCCAGCAGCATTCAAGGGAGAGGCACAGATACGCAGTATTTT. Protein sequence: CASSIQGRGTDTQYF.

This clonotype was counted ten times or more. V and J are TRBV29-1 and TRBJ2-4, with D perhaps TRBD2 (6 bases). CDR3 size: 15 residues. V was shortened by 0 bases and J by 1 base, with 10 bases between the two germline ends. Germline-derived CDR1 and CDR2 are SQVTM and ANQGSEA. CDR3: CSVEERGNAKNIQYF. The CDR3 DNA is TGCAGCGTTGAAGAGCGGGGAAACGCCAAAAACATTCAGTACTTC.